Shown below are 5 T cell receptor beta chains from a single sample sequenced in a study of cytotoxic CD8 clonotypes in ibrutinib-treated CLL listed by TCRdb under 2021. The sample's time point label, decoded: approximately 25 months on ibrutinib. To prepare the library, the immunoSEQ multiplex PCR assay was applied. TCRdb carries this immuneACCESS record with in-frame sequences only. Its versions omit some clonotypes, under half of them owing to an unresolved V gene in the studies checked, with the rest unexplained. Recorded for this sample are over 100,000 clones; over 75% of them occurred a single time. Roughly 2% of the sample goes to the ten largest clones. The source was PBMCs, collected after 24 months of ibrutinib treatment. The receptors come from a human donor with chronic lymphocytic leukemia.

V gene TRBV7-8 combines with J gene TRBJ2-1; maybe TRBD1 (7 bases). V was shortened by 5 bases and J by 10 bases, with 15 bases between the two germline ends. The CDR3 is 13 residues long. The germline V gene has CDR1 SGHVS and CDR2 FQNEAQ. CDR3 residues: CASSPQGGWEQFF. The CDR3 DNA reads TGTGCCAGCAGCCCCCAGGGGGGTTGGGAGCAGTTCTTC.

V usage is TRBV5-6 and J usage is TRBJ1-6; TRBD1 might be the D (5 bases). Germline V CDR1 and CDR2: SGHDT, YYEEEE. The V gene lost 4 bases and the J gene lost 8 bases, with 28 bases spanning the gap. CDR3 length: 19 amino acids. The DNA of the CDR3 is TGTGCCAGCAGCGGGGGTTTTACGAAGCGACCGCTTGGGGATTCACCCCTCCACTTT. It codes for CASSGGFTKRPLGDSPLHF.

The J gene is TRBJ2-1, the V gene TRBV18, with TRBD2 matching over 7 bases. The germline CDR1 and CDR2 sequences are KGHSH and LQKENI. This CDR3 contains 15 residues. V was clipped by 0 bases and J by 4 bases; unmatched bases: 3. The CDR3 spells CASSPPRGGYNEQFF. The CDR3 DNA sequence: TGTGCCAGCTCACCACCCCGCGGGGGATACAATGAGCAGTTCTTC.

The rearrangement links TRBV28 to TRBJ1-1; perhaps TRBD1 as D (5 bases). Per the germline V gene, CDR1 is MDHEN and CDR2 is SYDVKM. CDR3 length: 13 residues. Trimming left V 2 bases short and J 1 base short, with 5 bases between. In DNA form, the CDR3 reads TGTGCCAGCAGTTTAGGGGGGAACACTGAAGCTTTCTTT. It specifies CASSLGGNTEAFF. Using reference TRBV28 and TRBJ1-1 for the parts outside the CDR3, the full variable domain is DVKVTQSSRYLVKRTGEKVFLECVQDMDHENMFWYRQDPGLGLRLIYFSYDVKMKEKGDIPEGYSVSREKKERFSLILESASTNQTSMYLCASSLGGNTEAFFGQGTRLTVV.

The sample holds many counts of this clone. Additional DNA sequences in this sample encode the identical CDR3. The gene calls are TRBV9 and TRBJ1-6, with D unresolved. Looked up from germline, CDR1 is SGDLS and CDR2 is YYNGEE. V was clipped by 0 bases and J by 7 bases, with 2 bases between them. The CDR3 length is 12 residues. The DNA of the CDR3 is TGTGCCAGCAGCGTAGAGAATTCACCCCTCCACTTT. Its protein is CASSVENSPLHF.